This entry features one TCR beta chain sequence. Its antigen remains unknown. The data originate from a study of T cell responses to AZD1222 COVID-19 vaccine. Study outcomes and limitations: Spike-specific TCR breadth rose after two AZD1222 doses, and depth rose as well. White British people made up most donors, females outnumbered males, and clonal diversity was possibly underestimated. In all cases, repertoires were sampled only after the peak T cell response.

The method was immunoSEQ multiplex PCR; TCRdb's version includes in-frame clones alone and lacks a portion of them. The data hold 75,000 to 90,000 clones, with around 93% observed a single time. The CDR3 extends over 15 amino acids. The J segment lost 1 base and the V segment lost 5 bases, leaving 5 bases of the junction unmatched. Germline-derived CDR1 and CDR2 are MNHNY and SVGAGI (reference sequence). Timing groups of about 4 and about 12 weeks for second doses were pooled. The V gene is TRBV6-6, the J gene TRBJ1-1; 9 bases match TRBD1. The sequences come from peripheral blood, collected 28 days after the second AZD1222 dose. The sequence derives from an adult who received the AZD1222 COVID-19 vaccine. As DNA, the CDR3 is TGTGCCAGCAGTGACCACAGGGGGCAGAACACTGAAGCTTTCTTT. This gives the protein CASSDHRGQNTEAFF.